This TCR beta chain originates from a study of T cells in Graves' hyperthyroidism and ophthalmopathy. This clonotype was recorded at least ten times. The investigators amplified TCR beta CDR3 regions from RNA transcripts. During a first-round RT-PCR of the TCR CDR3, the HTBI primer set was used. Via MiXCR, TCRdb re-called the multiplex PCR reads, giving one row per CDR3 protein. There are a few hundred thousand distinct CDR3 sequences in the sample; more than 15% occur only once, and 17% lies in the top ten. The junction had 5 bases not matched to a gene; V was cut back by 3 bases and J by 4 bases. Germline CDR1 is MDHEN and CDR2 is SYDVKM. The CDR3 consists of 15 residues.

Source material: blood. The TCR comes from a young woman with Graves' ophthalmopathy. The V gene is TRBV28, the J gene TRBJ1-5; TRBD1 matches 8 bases. The CDR3 protein is CASSFPTGGNQPQHF. DNA for the CDR3: TGTGCCAGCAGTTTCCCAACAGGGGGGAATCAGCCCCAGCATTTT.